The T cell receptor beta chain described here comes from a study of cytomegalovirus exposure and HLA in healthy donors. V dropped 0 bases and J dropped 5 bases, with 6 bases sitting between them. The CDR3 totals 14 residues. The germline V gene has CDR1 SGHRS and CDR2 YFSETQ. PCR was performed using 60 Vbeta and 13 Jbeta primers. Here immunoSEQ multiplex PCR was the method, and the copy in TCRdb shows in-frame clones only, minus some. The sample holds about 200,000 clones, 65% to 85% seen once. This chain links TRBV5-1 with TRBJ1-6; D gene ambiguous. The sample taken for sequencing was PBMCs. This clonotype originated in a woman in her 30s in good health and CMV-seronegative. Here the CDR3 DNA reads TGCGCCAGCAGCTTGGGCGCCCATAATTCACCCCTCCACTTT. This sequence encodes CASSLGAHNSPLHF.